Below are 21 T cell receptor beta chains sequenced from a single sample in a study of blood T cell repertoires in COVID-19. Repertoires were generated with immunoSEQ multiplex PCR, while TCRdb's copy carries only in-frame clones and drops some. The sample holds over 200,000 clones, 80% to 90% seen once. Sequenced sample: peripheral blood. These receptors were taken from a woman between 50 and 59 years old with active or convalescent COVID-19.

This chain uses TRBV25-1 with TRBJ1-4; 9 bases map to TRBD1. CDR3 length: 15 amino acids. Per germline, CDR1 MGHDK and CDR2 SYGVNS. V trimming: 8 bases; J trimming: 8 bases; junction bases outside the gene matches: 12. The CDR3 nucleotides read TGTGCCAGCGGGACAGGGTTTAGAGGAGGGGAAAAACTGTTTTTT. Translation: CASGTGFRGGEKLFF.

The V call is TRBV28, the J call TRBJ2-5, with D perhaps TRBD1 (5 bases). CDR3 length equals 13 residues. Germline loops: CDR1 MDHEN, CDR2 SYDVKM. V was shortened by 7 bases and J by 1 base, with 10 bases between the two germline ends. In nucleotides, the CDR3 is TGTGCCAGCAAACGCAGGGCCCAAGAGACCCAGTACTTC. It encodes CASKRRAQETQYF.

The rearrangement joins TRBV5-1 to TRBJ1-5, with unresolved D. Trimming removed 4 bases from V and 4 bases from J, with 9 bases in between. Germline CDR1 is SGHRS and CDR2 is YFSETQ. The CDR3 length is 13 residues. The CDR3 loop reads CASSPSGNQPQHF. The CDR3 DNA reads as TGCGCCAGCAGCCCTAGCGGGAATCAGCCCCAGCATTTT.

This CDR3 reads CASSLRGTGLTDTQYF. The DNA for the CDR3 is TGTGCCAGCAGTTTACGCGGGACAGGGCTCACAGATACGCAGTATTTT. The chain carries TRBV28 and TRBJ2-3; 9 bases map to TRBD1. This CDR3 contains 16 residues. Germline CDR1 and CDR2: MDHEN and SYDVKM. The V and J ends lost 2 bases and 2 bases, in that order; junction bases with no gene match: 5.

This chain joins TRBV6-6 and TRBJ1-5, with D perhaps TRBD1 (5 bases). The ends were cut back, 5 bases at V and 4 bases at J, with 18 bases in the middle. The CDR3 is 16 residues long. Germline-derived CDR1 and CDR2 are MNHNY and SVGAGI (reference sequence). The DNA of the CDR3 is TGTGCCAGCAGTCCGGGTACAGGCGGCTTTAATCAGCCCCAGCATTTT. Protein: CASSPGTGGFNQPQHF.

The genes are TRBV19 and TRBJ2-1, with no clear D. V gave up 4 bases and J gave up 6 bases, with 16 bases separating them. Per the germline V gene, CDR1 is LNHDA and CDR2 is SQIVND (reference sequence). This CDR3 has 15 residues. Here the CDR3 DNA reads TGTGCCAGTAGTAGCCGTGATGCTGTAGCCAATGAGCAGTTCTTC. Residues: CASSSRDAVANEQFF. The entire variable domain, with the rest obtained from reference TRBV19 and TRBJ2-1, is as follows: DGGITQSPKYLFRKEGQNVTLSCEQNLNHDAMYWYRQDPGQGLRLIYYSQIVNDFQKGDIAEGYSVSREKKESFPLTVTSAQKNPTAFYLCASSSRDAVANEQFFGPGTRLTVL.

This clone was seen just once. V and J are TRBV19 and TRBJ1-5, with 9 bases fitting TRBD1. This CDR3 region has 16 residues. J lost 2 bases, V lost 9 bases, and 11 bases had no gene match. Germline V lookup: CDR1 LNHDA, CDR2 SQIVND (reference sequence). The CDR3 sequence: CASSGQGDYGNQPQHF. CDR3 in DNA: TGTGCCAGCTCGGGACAGGGCGACTATGGCAATCAGCCCCAGCATTTT.

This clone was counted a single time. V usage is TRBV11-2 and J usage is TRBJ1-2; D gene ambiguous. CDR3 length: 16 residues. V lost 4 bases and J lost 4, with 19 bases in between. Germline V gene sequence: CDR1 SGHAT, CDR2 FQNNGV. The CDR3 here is CASSSFDTKVRYGYTF. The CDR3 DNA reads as TGTGCCAGCAGCTCATTCGACACGAAGGTCCGCTATGGCTACACCTTC.

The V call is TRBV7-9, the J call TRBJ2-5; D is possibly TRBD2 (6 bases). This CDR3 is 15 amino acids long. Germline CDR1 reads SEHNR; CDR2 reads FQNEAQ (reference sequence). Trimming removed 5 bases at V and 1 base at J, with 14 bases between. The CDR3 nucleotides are TGTGCCAGCAGCGGGGGGAGTCAGGGCCAAGAGACCCAGTACTTC. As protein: CASSGGSQGQETQYF.

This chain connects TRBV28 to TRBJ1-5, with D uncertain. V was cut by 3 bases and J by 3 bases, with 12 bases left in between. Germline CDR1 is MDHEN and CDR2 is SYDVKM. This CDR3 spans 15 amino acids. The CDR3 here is CASSFAQTLNQPQHF. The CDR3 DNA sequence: TGTGCCAGCAGTTTCGCGCAGACTCTCAATCAGCCCCAGCATTTT.

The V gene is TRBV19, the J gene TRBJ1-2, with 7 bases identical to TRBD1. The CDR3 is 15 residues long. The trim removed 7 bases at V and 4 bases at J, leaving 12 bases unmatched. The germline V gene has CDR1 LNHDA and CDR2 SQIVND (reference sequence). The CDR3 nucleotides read TGTGCCAGTATGGGGACAGCCCGCCTCTTCTATGGCTACACCTTC. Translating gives CASMGTARLFYGYTF.

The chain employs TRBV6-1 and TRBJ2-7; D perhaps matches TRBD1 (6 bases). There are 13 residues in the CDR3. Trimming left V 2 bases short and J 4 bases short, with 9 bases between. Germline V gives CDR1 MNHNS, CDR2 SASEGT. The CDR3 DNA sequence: TGTGCCAGCAGTGAAACAGGGAAATACGAGCAGTACTTC. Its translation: CASSETGKYEQYF.

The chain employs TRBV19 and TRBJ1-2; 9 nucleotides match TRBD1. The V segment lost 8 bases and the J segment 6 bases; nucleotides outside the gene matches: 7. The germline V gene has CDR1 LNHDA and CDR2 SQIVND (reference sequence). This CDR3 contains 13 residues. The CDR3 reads CASWSGTGNGYTF. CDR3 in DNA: TGTGCCAGTTGGAGTGGGACAGGGAATGGCTACACCTTC.

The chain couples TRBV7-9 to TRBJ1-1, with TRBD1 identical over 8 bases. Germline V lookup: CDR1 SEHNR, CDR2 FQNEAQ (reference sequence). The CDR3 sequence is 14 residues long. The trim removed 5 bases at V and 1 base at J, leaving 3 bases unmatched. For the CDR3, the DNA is TGTGCCAGCAGCCTCAGGGGGCGGAACACTGAAGCTTTCTTT. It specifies CASSLRGRNTEAFF.

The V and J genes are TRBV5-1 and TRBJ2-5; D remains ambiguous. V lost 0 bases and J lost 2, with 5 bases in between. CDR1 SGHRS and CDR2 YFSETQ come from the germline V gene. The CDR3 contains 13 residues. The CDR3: CASSLDRQETQYF. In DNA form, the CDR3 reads TGCGCCAGCAGCTTGGATCGTCAAGAGACCCAGTACTTC.

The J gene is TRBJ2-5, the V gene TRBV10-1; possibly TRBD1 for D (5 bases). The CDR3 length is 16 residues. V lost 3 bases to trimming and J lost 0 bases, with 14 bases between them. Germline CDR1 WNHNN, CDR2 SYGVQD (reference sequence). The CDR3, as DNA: TGCGCCAGCAGTGATAATCCGGGCAGGGACCAAGAGACCCAGTACTTC. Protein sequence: CASSDNPGRDQETQYF.

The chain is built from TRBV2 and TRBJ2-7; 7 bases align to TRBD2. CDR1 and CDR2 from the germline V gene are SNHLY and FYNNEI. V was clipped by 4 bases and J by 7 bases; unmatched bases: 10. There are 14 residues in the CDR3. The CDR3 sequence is CASSVGGSAREQYF. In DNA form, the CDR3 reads TGTGCCAGCAGTGTGGGAGGGTCAGCGAGAGAGCAGTACTTC.

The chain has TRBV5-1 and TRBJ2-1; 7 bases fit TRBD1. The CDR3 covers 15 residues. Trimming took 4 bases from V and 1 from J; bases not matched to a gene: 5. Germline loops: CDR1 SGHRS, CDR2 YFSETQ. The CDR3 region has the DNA TGCGCCAGCAGCCCTCAGACAGGGTCCTACAATGAGCAGTTCTTC. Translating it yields CASSPQTGSYNEQFF.

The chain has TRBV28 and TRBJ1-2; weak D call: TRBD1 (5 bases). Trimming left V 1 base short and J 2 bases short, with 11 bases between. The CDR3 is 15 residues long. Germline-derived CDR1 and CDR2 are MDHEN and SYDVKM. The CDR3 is CASSLSDTPNYGYTF. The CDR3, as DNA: TGTGCCAGCAGTTTATCGGACACGCCGAACTATGGCTACACCTTC.

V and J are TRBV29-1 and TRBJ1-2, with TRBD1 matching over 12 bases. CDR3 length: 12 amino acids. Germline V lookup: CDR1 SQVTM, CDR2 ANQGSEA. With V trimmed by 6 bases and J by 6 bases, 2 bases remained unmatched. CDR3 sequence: CSVWDRGHGYTF. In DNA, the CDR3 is TGCAGCGTGTGGGACAGGGGGCATGGCTACACCTTC.

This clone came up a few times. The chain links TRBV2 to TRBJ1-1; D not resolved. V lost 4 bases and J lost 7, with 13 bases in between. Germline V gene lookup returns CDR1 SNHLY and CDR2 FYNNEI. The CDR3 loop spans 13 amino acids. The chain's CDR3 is CASSVGGSGEAFF. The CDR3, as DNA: TGTGCCAGCAGTGTGGGAGGGTCAGGTGAAGCTTTCTTT.